These 9 T cell receptor beta chains were all obtained from the same sample, sequenced in a study of beta chain features in type 1 diabetes. What these receptors recognize is not known. What was sequenced were expressed TCRB transcripts, since all of the isolated RNA had been reverse transcribed. Clones were read by immunoSEQ multiplex PCR, and TCRdb kept only the in-frame ones, dropping some. The repertoire holds under 850,000 clones, with roughly 13% as singletons. Study observations and caveats: Within each of all four CD4+ subsets, Type 1 diabetes patients had TCRB CDR3s that were moderately but significantly shorter.

The sequenced material came from naive CD4+ T cells from blood. These receptors came from a man younger than 30 with type 1 diabetes.

Only a few counts were recorded for this clone. The chain couples TRBV6-5 to TRBJ1-2; the D gene is possibly TRBD1 (5 bases). The V end was cut by 4 bases, the J end by 3 bases, with 12 bases between. This CDR3 comprises 14 residues. From germline, CDR1 is MNHEY and CDR2 SVGAGI. The CDR3 loop reads CASSSSGSHYGYTF. CDR3 nucleotide sequence: TGTGCCAGCAGTTCTTCAGGGAGTCACTATGGCTACACCTTC.

This CDR3 reads CAIKSGTAKFSPLHF. The CDR3 coding sequence is TGTGCCATCAAATCCGGGACAGCTAAATTTTCACCCCTCCACTTT. This rearrangement joins TRBV10-3 to TRBJ1-6; TRBD1 matches 7 bases. This CDR3 is built from 15 residues. Germline CDR1 ENHRY, CDR2 SYGVKD. With V trimmed by 7 bases and J by 9 bases, 12 bases remained unmatched.

This clone has only a few counts. The gene calls are TRBV9 and TRBJ2-3, with D perhaps matching TRBD2 (7 bases). Germline V lookup: CDR1 SGDLS, CDR2 YYNGEE. Trimming removed 7 bases from V and 4 bases from J, with 19 bases in between. The CDR3 contains 15 residues. The CDR3 spells CASGLAGATSDTQYF. The CDR3 DNA sequence: TGTGCCAGCGGGCTGGCGGGGGCCACCTCAGATACGCAGTATTTT. The full variable domain, completed using reference TRBV9 and TRBJ2-3, is DSGVTQTPKHLITATGQRVTLRCSPRSGDLSVYWYQQSLDQGLQFLIQYYNGEERAKGNILERFSAQQFPDLHSELNLSSLELGDSALYFCASGLAGATSDTQYFGPGTRLTVL.

The chain employs TRBV9 and TRBJ1-4; D unclear. V lost 2 bases, J lost 8 bases, and 16 bases lay in between. Germline CDR1 reads SGDLS; CDR2 reads YYNGEE. CDR3 length: 15 residues. The CDR3 region is CASSVAHGVGEKLFF. The CDR3 DNA sequence: TGTGCCAGCAGCGTCGCGCATGGAGTTGGAGAAAAACTGTTTTTT.

This chain connects TRBV30 to TRBJ2-7, with D possibly being TRBD1 or TRBD2 (6 bases each). CDR1 GTSNPN and CDR2 SVGIG come from the germline V gene (reference sequence). Deletions cut 4 bases from V and 6 bases from J, with 13 bases between. This CDR3 region has 12 residues. The CDR3 coding sequence is TGTGCCTGGACTGTTGGGGGGCCCGAGCAGTACTTC. Amino acid sequence: CAWTVGGPEQYF.

The chain couples TRBV13 to TRBJ2-7; no reliable D call. There are 14 residues in the CDR3. Germline V gene lookup returns CDR1 PRHDT and CDR2 FYEKMQ (reference sequence). V was shortened by 1 base and J by 5 bases, with 12 bases between the two germline ends. The CDR3 is CASSLVVRDDEQYF. CDR3 in DNA: TGTGCCAGCAGCTTAGTGGTCAGAGATGACGAGCAGTACTTC.

There are a few counts of this clone. This rearrangement joins TRBV27 to TRBJ2-5, with D unresolved. Near its end, the DNA agrees better with TRBJ2-7, so the J call may be wrong. Germline loops: CDR1 MNHEY, CDR2 SMNVEV (reference sequence). The CDR3 contains 11 residues. The CDR3 here is CASSSSYEQYF. CDR3 DNA: TGTGCCAGCAGTTCCTCTTACGAGCAGTACTTC.

The J gene is TRBJ1-2, the V gene TRBV18, with TRBD1 matching 7 bases. The junction had 14 bases not matched to a gene; V was cut back by 3 bases and J by 7 bases. Germline V gene lookup returns CDR1 KGHSH and CDR2 LQKENI. The CDR3 contains 16 residues. CDR3 sequence reads: CASSPDRVRSVCGYTF. Here the CDR3 DNA reads TGTGCCAGCTCACCCGACAGGGTCCGGAGCGTATGTGGCTACACCTTC. Complete variable domain (other parts from reference TRBV18 and TRBJ1-2): NAGVMQNPRHLVRRRGQEARLRCSPMKGHSHVYWYRQLPEEGLKFMVYLQKENIIDESGMPKERFSAEFPKEGPSILRIQQVVRGDSAAYFCASSPDRVRSVCGYTFGSGTRLTVV.

This clone was seen more than once but under ten times. The chain uses TRBV7-2 and TRBJ2-7; the match to TRBD1 covers 8 bases. CDR3 length: 15 amino acids. Germline lookup yields CDR1 SGHTA and CDR2 FQGNSA. J lost 12 bases, V lost 5 bases, and 18 bases had no gene match. CDR3 region: CASSTTGTGPPGGYF. The CDR3 coding sequence is TGTGCCAGCAGCACAACCGGGACAGGCCCGCCTGGGGGGTACTTC.